This TCR beta chain derives from a study of monozygotic twins with inflammatory bowel disease. Added by template switching were UMIs that each held a 6-nucleotide sample barcode. TCRdb re-analyzed the 5' RACE reads; it lists each CDR3 protein once, without DNA. The sample holds around 220,000 distinct CDR3 sequences. The CDR3 is 15 residues long. The V gene's germline CDR1 is SQVTM and CDR2 ANQGSEA. The sequencing input was blood. This clonotype was sampled from a human donor with ulcerative colitis or Crohn's disease, or a healthy co-twin of an affected twin (not recorded which). The J gene is TRBJ1-2, the V gene TRBV29-1; TCRdb indicates TRBD1, and absent DNA this call remains unverified. This chain's CDR3 is CSVEDTVGPPYGYTF.